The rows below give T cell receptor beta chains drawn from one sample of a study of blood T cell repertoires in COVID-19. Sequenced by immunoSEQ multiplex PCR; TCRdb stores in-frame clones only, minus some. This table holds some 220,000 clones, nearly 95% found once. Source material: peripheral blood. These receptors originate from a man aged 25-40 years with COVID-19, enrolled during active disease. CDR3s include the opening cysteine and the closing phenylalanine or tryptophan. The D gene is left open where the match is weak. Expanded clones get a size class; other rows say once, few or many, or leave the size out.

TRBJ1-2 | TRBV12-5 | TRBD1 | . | TGTGCTAGTGGTTTGGTACTTGGGACAGGTTTCTATGGCTACACCTTC | CASGLVLGTGFYGYTF
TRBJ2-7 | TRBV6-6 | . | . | TGTGCCAGCAGTTACTCGGGGCAGGGCGTCAACGAGCAGTACTTC | CASSYSGQGVNEQYF
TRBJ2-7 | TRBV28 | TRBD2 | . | TGTGCCATCGCGGGACTAGACAACTACGAGCAGTACTTC | CAIAGLDNYEQYF
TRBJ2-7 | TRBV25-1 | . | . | TGTGCCAGCAGTCAGGGCACCTACGAGCAGTACTTC | CASSQGTYEQYF
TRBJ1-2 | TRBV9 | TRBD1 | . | TGTGCCAGCAGCGTAGGGACAGGGGGCGCCGACTATGGCTACACCTTC | CASSVGTGGADYGYTF
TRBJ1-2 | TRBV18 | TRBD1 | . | TGTGCCAGCTCACCAAGGGGGCGAAGTGGCTACACCTTC | CASSPRGRSGYTF
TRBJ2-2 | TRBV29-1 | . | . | TGCAGCGTAGAAGTTAGCACCGGGGAGCTGTTTTTT | CSVEVSTGELFF
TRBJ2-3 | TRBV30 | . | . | TGTGCCTGGAGTCCTAGCCCTGCCTCTCCGGGTACGCAGTATTTT | CAWSPSPASPGTQYF
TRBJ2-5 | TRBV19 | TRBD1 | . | TGTGCCAGTACCAACGGACAGGGCCGCGCAGAGACCCAGTACTTC | CASTNGQGRAETQYF
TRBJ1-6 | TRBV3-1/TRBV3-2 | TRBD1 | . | TGTGCCAGCAGCCAAGAAAGCAGGGGGCTTACTAATTCACCCCTCCACTTT | CASSQESRGLTNSPLHF
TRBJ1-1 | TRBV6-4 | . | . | TGTGCCAGCAGTGACGGGTCAGGGGTGAACACTGAAGCTTTCTTT | CASSDGSGVNTEAFF
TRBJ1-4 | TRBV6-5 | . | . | TGTGCCTCGAGCCGTGCAACTAATGAAAAACTGTTTTTT | CASSRATNEKLFF
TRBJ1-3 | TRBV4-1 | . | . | TGCGCCAGCAGCCAAAATCGTGGGGAGGGGAACACCATATATTTT | CASSQNRGEGNTIYF
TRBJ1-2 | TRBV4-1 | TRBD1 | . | TGCGCCAGCAGCGAGGGGGCCCGACAGGGGCCTCACTATGGCTACACCTTC | CASSEGARQGPHYGYTF
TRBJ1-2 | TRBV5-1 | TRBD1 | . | TGCGCCAGCAGCCCCGGGACAGATAACTATGGCTACACCTTC | CASSPGTDNYGYTF
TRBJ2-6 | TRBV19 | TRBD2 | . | TGTGCCAGTAGTACTCCTTCGACTAGCGGGGGGGCCGGCGGGGCCAACGTCCTGACTTTC | CASSTPSTSGGAGGANVLTF
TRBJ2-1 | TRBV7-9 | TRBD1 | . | TGTGCCAGCAGTTCCCCGGGACAGGGACTCCATGAGCAGTTCTTC | CASSSPGQGLHEQFF
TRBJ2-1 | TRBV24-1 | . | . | TGTGCCATTTCTGGAACAGGGTATGAGCAGTTCTTC | CAISGTGYEQFF
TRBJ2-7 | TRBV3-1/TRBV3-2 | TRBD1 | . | TGTGCCAGCAGCCGCTCTGGGACAGTCCCTACGGACGAGCAGTACTTC | CASSRSGTVPTDEQYF
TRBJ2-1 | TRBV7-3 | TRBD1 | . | TGTGCCAGCAGCCAGGGACAGGGGATCCACAATGAGCAGTTCTTC | CASSQGQGIHNEQFF
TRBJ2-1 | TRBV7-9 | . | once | TGTGCCAGCAGCCAGGACAATGAGCAGTTCTTC | CASSQDNEQFF
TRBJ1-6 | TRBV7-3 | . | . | TGTGCCAGCAGCGTCGGACTCGGTAATTCACCCCTCCACTTT | CASSVGLGNSPLHF
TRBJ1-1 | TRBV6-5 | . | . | TGTGCCAGCAGGGAGCGGCGGGGGTTCACTGAAGCTTTCTTT | CASRERRGFTEAFF
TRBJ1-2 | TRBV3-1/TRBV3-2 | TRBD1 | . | TGTGCCAGCAGTCACGACAGGGGCTACTATGGCTACACCTTC | CASSHDRGYYGYTF
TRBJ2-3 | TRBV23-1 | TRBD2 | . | TGCGCCAGCGTACGGGACTACCCTACAGATACGCAGTATTTT | CASVRDYPTDTQYF
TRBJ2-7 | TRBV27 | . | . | TGTGCCAGCAGGGGCCAGGGAGGAAACTACGAGCAGTACTTC | CASRGQGGNYEQYF
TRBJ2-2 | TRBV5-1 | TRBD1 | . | TGCGCCAGCAGCTCCCAGGGGGCTGGAACCGGGGAGCTGTTTTTT | CASSSQGAGTGELFF
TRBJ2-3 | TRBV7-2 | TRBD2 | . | TGTGCCAGCAGCTTTCGGACTAGCGGGGGGGTCGATACGCAGTATTTT | CASSFRTSGGVDTQYF
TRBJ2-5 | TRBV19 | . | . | TGTGCCACCAGGGGCAGGGGGACTCCAGAGACCCAGTACTTC | CATRGRGTPETQYF
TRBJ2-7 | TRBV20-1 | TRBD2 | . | TGCAGTGCTAGTTACGCTAGCGGGGTCTACGAGCAGTACTTC | CSASYASGVYEQYF
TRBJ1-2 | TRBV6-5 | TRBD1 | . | TGTGCCAGCAGTTACTCACTAGGGGGCAATGGCTACACCTTC | CASSYSLGGNGYTF
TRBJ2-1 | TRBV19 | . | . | TGTGCCAGTAGCCGGGGGGCGAGGACCTCCTACAATGAGCAGTTCTTC | CASSRGARTSYNEQFF
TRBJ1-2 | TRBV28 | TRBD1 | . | TGTGCCAGCAGTTTAGGACAGGGGTCCTACACCTTC | CASSLGQGSYTF